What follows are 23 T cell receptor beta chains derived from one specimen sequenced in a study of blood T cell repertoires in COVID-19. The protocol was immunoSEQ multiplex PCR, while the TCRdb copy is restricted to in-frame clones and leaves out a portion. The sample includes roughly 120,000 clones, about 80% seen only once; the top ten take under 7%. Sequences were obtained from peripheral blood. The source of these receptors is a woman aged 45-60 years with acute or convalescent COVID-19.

CDR3 in amino acids: CASSFDRGQTYGYTF. The CDR3 bases are TGTGCCAGCAGCTTCGACAGGGGGCAAACCTATGGCTACACCTTC. The chain recombines TRBV5-4 with TRBJ1-2; 10 nucleotides line up with TRBD1. Germline CDR1 reads SGHNT; CDR2 reads YYREEE (reference sequence). V lost 2 bases, J lost 4 bases, and 5 bases stayed unmatched. This CDR3 spans 15 amino acids.

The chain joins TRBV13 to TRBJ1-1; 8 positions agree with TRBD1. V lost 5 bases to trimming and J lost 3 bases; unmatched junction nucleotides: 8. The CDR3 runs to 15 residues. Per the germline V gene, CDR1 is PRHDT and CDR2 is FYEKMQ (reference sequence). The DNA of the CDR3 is TGTGCCAGCAGCCCCCCAGGACAGGGATACACTGAAGCTTTCTTT. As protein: CASSPPGQGYTEAFF.

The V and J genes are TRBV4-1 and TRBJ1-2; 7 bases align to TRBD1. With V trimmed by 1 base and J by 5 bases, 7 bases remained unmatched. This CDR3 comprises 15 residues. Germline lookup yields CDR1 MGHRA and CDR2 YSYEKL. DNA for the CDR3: TGCGCCAGCAGCCAAGGTACCGGGACAGAGTATGGCTACACCTTC. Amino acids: CASSQGTGTEYGYTF.

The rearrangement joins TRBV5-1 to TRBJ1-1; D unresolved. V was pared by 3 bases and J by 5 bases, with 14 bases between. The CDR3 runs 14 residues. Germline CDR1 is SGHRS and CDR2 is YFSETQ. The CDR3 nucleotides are TGCGCCAGCAGCTCCCTTAGCCCGGGGACTGAAGCTTTCTTT. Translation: CASSSLSPGTEAFF. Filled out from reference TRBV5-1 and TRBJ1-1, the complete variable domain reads KAGVTQTPRYLIKTRGQQVTLSCSPISGHRSVSWYQQTPGQGLQFLFEYFSETQRNKGNFPGRFSGRQFSNSRSEMNVSTLELGDSALYLCASSSLSPGTEAFFGQGTRLTVV.

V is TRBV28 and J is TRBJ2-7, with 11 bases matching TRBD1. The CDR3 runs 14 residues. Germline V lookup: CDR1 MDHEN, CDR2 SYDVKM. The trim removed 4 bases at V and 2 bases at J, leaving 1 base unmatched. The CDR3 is CASSSDRGPYEQYF. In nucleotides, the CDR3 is TGTGCCAGCAGTTCGGACAGGGGGCCCTACGAGCAGTACTTC. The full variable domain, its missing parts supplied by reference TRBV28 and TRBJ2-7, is DVKVTQSSRYLVKRTGEKVFLECVQDMDHENMFWYRQDPGLGLRLIYFSYDVKMKEKGDIPEGYSVSREKKERFSLILESASTNQTSMYLCASSSDRGPYEQYFGPGTRLTVT.

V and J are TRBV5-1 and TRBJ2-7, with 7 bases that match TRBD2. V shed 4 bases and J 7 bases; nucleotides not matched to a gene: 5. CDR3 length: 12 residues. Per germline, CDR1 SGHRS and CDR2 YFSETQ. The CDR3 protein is CASSQGLREQYF. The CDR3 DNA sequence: TGCGCCAGCAGCCAGGGACTACGTGAGCAGTACTTC.

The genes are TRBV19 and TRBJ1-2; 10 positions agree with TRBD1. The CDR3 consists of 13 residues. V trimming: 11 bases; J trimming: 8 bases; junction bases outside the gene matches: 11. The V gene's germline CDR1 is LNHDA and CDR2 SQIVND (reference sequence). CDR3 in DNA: TGTGCCGTTACCCCAGGGACAGGGGAAGGCTACACCTTC. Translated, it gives CAVTPGTGEGYTF.

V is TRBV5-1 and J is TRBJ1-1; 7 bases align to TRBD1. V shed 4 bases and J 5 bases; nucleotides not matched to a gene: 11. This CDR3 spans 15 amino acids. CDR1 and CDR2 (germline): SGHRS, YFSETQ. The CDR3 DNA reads TGCGCCAGCAGCCCGCGGGGACAGACTTGGACTGAAGCTTTCTTT. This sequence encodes CASSPRGQTWTEAFF.

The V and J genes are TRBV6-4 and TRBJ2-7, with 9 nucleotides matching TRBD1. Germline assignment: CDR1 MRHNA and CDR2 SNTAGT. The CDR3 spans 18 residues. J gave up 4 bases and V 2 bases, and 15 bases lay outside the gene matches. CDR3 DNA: TGTGCCAGCAGTGACGACGGGTCGGGGACAGGGAGTAGGTACGAGCAGTACTTC. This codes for CASSDDGSGTGSRYEQYF.

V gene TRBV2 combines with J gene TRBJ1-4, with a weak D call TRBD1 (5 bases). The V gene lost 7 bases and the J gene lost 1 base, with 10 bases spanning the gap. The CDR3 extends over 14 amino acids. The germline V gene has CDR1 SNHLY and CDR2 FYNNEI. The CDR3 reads CASNLDKTNEKLFF. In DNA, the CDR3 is TGTGCCAGCAACCTGGACAAAACTAATGAAAAACTGTTTTTT.

CDR3 loop: CASSGLAGGFNEQYF. The DNA of the CDR3 is TGTGCCAGCAGTGGACTAGCGGGGGGGTTTAACGAGCAGTACTTC. The chain employs TRBV6-6 and TRBJ2-7; TRBD2 aligns across 15 bases. Germline CDR1 reads MNHNY; CDR2 reads SVGAGI (reference sequence). The length of the CDR3 is 15 residues. The V segment lost 5 bases and the J segment 5 bases; nucleotides outside the gene matches: 4.

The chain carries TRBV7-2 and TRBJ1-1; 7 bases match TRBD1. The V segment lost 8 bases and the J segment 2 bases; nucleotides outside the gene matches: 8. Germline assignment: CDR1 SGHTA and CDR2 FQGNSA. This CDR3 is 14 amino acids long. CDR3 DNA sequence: TGTGCCAGCTACAAGGACAGGATTAACACTGAAGCTTTCTTT. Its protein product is CASYKDRINTEAFF. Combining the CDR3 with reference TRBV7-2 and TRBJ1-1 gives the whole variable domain GAGVSQSPSNKVTEKGKDVELRCDPISGHTALYWYRQSLGQGLEFLIYFQGNSAPDKSGLPSDRFSAERTGGSVSTLTIQRTQQEDSAVYLCASYKDRINTEAFFGQGTRLTVV.

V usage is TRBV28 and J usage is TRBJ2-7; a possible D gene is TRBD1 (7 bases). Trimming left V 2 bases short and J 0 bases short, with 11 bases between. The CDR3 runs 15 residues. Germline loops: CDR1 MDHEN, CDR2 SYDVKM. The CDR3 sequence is CASSLGGGTSYEQYF. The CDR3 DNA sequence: TGTGCCAGCAGTTTAGGAGGGGGCACCTCCTACGAGCAGTACTTC.

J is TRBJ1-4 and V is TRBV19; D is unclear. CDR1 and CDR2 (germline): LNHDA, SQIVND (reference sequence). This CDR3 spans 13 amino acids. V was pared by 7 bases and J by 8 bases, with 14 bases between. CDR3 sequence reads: CASNQISGEKLFF. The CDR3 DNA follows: TGTGCCAGTAATCAAATCTCCGGGGAAAAACTGTTTTTT.

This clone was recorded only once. CDR3 coding DNA: TGTGCCAGCAGCTTAGGACATGCGAACACCGGGGAGCTGTTTTTT. It codes for CASSLGHANTGELFF. The chain couples TRBV11-1 to TRBJ2-2; D ambiguous. V was shortened by 1 base and J by 0 bases, with 6 bases between the two germline ends. Germline-derived CDR1 and CDR2 are SGHAT and FQDESV (reference sequence). The CDR3 spans 15 residues.

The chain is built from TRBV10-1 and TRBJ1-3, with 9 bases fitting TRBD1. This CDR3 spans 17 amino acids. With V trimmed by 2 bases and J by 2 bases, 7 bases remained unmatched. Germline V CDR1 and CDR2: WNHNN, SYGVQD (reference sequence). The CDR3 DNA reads TGCGCCAGCAGTGAGGTGGGACAGGGACCGACTGGAAACACCATATATTTT. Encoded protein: CASSEVGQGPTGNTIYF.

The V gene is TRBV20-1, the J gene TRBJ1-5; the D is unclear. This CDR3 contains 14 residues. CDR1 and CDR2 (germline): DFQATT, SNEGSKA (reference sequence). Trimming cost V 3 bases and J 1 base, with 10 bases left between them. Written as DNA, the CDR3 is TGCAGTGCTAGTACGGCAGGAAGCAATCAGCCCCAGCATTTT. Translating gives CSASTAGSNQPQHF.

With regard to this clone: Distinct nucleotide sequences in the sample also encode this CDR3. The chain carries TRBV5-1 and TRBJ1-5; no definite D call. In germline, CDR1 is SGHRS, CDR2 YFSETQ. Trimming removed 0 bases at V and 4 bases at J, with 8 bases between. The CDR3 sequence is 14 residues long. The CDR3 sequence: CASSLAGGNQPQHF. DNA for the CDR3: TGCGCCAGCAGCTTGGCCGGAGGGAATCAGCCCCAGCATTTT.

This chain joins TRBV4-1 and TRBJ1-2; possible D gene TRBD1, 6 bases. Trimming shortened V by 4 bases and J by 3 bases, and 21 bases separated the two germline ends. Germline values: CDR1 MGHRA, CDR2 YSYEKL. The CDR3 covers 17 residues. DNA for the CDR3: TGCGCCAGCAGCCCCGGCGCCCGGGACACCCGTCACTATGGCTACACCTTC. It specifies CASSPGARDTRHYGYTF.

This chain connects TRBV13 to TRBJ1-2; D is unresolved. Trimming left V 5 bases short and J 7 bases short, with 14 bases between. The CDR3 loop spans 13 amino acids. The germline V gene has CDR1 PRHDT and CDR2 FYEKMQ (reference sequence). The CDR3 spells CASSPVRAAGYTF. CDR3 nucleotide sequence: TGTGCCAGCAGCCCTGTGAGGGCCGCTGGCTACACCTTC.

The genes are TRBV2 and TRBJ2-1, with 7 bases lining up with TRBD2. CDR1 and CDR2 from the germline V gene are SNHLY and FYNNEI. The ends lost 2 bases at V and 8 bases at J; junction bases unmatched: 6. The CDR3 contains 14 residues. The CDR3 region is CASSELSGVDEQFF. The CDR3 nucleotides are TGTGCCAGCAGTGAACTGAGCGGGGTCGATGAGCAGTTCTTC.

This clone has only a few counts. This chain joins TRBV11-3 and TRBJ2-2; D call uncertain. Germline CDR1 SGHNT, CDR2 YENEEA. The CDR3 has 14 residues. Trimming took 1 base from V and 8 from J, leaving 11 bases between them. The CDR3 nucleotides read TGTGCCAGCAGCTTAGGTGGCAGTCAGGGGGAGCTGTTTTTT. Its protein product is CASSLGGSQGELFF.

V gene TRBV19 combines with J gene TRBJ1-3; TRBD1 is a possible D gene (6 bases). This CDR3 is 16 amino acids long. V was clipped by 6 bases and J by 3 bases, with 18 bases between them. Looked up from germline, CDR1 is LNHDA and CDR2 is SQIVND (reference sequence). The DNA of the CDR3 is TGTGCCAGTAGCCCCCTCAGGGGCAGAGATGGAAACACCATATATTTT. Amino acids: CASSPLRGRDGNTIYF. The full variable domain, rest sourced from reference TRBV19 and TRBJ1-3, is DGGITQSPKYLFRKEGQNVTLSCEQNLNHDAMYWYRQDPGQGLRLIYYSQIVNDFQKGDIAEGYSVSREKKESFPLTVTSAQKNPTAFYLCASSPLRGRDGNTIYFGEGSWLTVV.